This T cell receptor (beta chain) emerged from a study of T-cell reconstitution after alpha-beta-depleted transplantation in children. Regarding the study as a whole: Certain patients had high TCRbeta diversity at day 60, and it came from recipient T cells and thymic progenitors that survived. At around two months after transplant, the alpha-beta T cells were reportedly derived from several hundred expanded clones that came from non-depleted graft cells. By one year post-transplant, T-cell counts and diversity largely arose from T cells that were newly produced.

A word on this clonotype: Its cognate antigen is unknown.

TCRbeta library construction was performed incorporating unique molecular identifiers. From the PCR reads, TCRdb called clonotypes with MiXCR, one entry per CDR3 protein. Of some 80,000 distinct CDR3 sequences detected, roughly 20% appear once; the ten largest clones hold approximately 55%. From germline, CDR1 is SGDLS and CDR2 YYNGEE. V was trimmed by 3 bases and J by 3 bases, leaving 5 bases between them. The CDR3 length is 12 residues. This sample comprised PBMCs, mostly from graft donor cells, obtained 360 days after TCRalphabeta/CD19-depleted stem cell transplant. The receptor was derived from a male patient aged 2 to 9 who had a stem cell transplant for acute lymphoblastic leukemia, so the T cells may come from the graft donor. The chain is built from TRBV9 and TRBJ2-3; D remains ambiguous. CDR3 bases: TGTGCCAGCAGCGCCCGTACAGATACGCAGTATTTT. Its translation: CASSARTDTQYF.